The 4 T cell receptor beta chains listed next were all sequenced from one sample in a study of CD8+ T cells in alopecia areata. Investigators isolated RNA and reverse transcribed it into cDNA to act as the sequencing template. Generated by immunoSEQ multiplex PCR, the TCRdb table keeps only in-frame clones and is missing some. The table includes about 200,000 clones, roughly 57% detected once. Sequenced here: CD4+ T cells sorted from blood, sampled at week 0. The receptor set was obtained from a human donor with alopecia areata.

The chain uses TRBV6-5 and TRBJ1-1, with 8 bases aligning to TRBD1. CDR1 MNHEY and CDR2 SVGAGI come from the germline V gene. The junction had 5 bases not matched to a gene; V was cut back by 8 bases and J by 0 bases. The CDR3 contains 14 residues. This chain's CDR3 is CASGRQGMNTEAFF. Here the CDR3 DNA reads TGTGCCAGCGGTCGACAGGGGATGAACACTGAAGCTTTCTTT.

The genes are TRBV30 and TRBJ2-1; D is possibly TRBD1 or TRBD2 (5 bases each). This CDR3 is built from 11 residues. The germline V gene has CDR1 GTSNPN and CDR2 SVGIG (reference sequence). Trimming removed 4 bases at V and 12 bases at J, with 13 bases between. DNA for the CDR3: TGTGCCTGGAAGGGGTCTCGGGGGCAGTTCTTC. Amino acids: CAWKGSRGQFF. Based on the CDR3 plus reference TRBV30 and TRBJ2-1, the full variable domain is SQTIHQWPATLVQPVGSPLSLECTVEGTSNPNLYWYRQAAGRGLQLLFYSVGIGQISSEVPQNLSASRPQDRQFILSSKKLLLSDSGFYLCAWKGSRGQFFGPGTRLTVL.

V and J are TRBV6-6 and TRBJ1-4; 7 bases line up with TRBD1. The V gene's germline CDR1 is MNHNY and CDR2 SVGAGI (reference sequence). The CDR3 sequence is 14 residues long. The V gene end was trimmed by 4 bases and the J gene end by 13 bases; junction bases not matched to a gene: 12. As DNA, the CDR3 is TGTGCCAGCAGTTCTAACAGGGGACCATCAGGACTGTTTTTT. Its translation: CASSSNRGPSGLFF.

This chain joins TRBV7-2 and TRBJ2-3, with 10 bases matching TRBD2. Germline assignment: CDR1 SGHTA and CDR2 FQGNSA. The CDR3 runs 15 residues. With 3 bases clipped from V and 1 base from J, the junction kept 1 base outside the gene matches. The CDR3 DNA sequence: TGTGCCAGCAGCTTCCTAGCGGGGGGCACAGATACGCAGTATTTT. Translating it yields CASSFLAGGTDTQYF.